This TCR beta chain was recorded in a study of T cell responses to AZD1222 COVID-19 vaccine. TCRdb keeps only in-frame clones here, not all; method: immunoSEQ multiplex PCR. Among 100,000 to 120,000 clones listed, 81% were seen once. Germline CDR1 MGHRA, CDR2 YSYEKL. The V segment lost 3 bases and the J segment 4 bases; nucleotides outside the gene matches: 8. There are 17 residues in the CDR3. The V gene is TRBV4-1, the J gene TRBJ2-1; 11 nucleotides line up with TRBD2. This clonotype originated in an adult in good health. Sequencing used peripheral blood, obtained on day 0 of AZD1222 vaccination. The CDR3 here is CASSQGLAGGAYNEQFF. The CDR3 nucleotides read TGCGCCAGCAGCCAGGGCCTAGCGGGAGGAGCTTACAATGAGCAGTTCTTC.